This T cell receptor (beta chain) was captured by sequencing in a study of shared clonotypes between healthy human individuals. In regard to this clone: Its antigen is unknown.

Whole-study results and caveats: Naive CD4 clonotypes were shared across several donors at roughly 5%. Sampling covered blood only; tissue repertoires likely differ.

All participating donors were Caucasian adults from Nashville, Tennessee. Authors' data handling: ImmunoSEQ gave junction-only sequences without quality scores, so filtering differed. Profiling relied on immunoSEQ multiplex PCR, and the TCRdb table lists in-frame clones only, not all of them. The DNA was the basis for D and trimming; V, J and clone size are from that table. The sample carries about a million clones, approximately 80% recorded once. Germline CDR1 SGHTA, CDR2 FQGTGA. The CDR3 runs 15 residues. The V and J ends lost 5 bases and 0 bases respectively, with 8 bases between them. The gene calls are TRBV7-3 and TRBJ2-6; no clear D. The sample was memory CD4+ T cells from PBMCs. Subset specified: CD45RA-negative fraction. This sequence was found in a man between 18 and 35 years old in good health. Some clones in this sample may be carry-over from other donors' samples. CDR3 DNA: TGTGCCAGCAGCCGCGACAACTCTGGGGCCAACGTCCTGACTTTC. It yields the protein CASSRDNSGANVLTF.